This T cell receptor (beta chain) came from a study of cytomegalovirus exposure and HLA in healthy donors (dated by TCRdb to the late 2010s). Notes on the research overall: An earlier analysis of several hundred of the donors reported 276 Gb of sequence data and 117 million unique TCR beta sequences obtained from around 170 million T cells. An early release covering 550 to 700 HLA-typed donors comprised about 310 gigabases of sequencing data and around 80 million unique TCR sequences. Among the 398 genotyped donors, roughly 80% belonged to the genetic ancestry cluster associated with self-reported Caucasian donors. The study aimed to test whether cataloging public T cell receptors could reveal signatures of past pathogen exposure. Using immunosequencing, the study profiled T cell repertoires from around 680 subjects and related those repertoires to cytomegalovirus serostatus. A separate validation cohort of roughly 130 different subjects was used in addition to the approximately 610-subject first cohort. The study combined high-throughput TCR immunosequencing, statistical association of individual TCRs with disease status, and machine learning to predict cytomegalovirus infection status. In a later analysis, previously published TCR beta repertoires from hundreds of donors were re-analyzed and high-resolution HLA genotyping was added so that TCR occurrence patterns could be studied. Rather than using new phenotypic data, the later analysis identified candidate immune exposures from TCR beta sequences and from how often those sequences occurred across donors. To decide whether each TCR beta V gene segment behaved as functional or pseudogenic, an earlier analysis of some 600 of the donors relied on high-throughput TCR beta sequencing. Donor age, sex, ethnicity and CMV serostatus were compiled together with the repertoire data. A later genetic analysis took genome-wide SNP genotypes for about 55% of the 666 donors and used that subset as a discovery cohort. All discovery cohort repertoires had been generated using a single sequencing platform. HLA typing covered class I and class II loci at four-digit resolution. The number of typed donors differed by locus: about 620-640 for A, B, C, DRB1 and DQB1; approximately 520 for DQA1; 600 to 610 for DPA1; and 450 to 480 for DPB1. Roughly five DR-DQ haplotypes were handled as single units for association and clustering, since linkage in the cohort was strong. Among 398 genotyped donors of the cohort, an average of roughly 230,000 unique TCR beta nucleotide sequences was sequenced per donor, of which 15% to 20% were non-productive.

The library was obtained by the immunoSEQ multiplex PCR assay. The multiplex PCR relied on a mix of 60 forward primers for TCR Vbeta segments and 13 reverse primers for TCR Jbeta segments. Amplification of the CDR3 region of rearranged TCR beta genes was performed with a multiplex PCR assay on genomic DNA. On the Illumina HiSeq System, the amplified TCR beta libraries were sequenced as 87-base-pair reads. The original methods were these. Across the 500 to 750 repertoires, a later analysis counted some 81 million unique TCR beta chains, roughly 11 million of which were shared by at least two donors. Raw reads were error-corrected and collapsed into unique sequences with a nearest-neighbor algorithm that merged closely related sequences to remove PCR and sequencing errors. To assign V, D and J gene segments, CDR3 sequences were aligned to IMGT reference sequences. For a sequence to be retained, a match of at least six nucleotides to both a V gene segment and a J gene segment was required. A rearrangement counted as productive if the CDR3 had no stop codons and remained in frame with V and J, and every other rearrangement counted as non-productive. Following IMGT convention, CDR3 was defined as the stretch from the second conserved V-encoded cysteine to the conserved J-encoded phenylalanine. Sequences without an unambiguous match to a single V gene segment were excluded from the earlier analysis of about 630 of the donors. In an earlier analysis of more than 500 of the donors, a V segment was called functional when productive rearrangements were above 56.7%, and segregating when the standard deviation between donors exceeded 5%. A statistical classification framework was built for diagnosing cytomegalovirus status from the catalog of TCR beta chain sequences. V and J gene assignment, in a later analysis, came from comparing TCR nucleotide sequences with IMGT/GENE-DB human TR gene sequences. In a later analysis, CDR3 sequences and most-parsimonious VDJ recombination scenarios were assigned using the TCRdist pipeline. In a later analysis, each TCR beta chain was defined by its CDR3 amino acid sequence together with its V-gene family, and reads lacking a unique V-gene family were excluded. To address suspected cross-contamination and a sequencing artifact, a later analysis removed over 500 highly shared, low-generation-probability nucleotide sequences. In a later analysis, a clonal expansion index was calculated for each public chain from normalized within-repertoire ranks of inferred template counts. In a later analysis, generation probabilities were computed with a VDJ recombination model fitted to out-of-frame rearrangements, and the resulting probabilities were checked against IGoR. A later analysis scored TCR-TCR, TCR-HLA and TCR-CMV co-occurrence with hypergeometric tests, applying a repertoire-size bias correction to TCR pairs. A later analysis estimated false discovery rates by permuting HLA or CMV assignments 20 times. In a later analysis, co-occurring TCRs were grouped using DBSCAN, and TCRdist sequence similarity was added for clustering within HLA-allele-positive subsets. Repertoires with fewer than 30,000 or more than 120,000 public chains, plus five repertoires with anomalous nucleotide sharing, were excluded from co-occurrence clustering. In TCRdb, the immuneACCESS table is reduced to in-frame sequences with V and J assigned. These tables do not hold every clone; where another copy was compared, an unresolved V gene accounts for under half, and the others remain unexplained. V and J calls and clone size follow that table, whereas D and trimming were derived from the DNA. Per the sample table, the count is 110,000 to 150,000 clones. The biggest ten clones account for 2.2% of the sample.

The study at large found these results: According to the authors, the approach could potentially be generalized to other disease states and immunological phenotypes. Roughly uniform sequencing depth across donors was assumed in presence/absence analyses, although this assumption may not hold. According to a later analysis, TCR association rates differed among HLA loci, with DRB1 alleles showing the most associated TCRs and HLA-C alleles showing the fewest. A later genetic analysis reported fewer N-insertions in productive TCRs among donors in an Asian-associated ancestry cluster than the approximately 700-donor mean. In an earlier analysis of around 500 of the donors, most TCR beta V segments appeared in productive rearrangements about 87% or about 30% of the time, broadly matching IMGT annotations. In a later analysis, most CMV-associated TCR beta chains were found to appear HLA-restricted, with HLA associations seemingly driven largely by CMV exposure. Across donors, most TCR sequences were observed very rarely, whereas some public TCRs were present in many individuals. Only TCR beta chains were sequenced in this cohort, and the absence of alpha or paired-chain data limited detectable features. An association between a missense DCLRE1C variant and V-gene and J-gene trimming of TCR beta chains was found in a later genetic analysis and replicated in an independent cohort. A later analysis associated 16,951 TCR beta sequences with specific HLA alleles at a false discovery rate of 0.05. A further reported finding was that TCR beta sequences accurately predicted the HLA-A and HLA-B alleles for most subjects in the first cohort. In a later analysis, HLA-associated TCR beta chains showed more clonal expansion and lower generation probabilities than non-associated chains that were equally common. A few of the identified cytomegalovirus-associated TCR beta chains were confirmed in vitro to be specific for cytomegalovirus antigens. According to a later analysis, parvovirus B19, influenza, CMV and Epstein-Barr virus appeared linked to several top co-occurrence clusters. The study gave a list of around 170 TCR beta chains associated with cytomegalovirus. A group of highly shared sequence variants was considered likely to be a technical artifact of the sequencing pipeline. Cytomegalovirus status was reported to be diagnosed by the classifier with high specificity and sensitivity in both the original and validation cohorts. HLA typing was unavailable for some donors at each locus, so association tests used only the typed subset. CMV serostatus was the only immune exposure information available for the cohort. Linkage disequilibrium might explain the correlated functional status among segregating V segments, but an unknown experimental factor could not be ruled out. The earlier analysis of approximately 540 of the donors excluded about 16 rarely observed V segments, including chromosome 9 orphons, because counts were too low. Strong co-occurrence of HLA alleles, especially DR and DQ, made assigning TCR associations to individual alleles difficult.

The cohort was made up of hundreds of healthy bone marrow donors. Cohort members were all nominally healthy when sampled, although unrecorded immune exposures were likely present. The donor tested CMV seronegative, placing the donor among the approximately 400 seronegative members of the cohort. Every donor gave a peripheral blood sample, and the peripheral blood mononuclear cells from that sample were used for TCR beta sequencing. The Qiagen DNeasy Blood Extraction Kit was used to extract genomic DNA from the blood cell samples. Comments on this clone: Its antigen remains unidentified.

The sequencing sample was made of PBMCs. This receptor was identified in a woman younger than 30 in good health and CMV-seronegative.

CDR3 reads: CSAPGQGFTEQFF. The DNA is TGCAGCGCACCGGGACAGGGTTTTACTGAGCAGTTCTTC. The chain was built from TRBV29-1 and TRBJ2-1; 9 central nucleotides agree with TRBD1. The CDR1 and CDR2 encoded by the germline V gene are SQVTM and ANQGSEA. Including the terminal cysteine and phenylalanine, the CDR3 comprises 13 residues. Only the CDR3 part of the read is kept: 39 bases, read in frame from the first base. Relative to germline, V is missing 7 bases and J is missing 9 bases, with 10 bases of the junction outside any gene match.